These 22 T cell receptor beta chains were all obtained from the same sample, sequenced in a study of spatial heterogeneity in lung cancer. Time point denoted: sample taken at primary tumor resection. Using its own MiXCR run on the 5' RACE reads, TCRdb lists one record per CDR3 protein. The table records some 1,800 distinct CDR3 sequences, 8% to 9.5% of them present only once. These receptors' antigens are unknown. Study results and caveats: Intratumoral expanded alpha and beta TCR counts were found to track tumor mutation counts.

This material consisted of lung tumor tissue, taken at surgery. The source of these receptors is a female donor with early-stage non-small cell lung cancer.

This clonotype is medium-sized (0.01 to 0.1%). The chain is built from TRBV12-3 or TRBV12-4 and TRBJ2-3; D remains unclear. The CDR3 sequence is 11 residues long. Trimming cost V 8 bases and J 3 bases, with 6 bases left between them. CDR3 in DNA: TGTGCCAGCTTATGGACAGATACGCAGTATTTT. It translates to CASLWTDTQYF.

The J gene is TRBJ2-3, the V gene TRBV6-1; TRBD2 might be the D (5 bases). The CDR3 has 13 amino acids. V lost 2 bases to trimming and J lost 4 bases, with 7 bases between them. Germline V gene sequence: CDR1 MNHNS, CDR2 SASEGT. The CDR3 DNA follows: TGTGCCAGCAGTGAAAGGAGGTCAGATACGCAGTATTTT. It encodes CASSERRSDTQYF.

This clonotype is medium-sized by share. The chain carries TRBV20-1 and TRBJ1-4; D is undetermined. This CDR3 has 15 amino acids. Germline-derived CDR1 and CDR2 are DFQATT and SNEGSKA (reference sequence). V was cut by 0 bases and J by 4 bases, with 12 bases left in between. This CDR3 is CSARDLGQSNEKLFF. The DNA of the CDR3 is TGCAGTGCTAGAGATCTCGGGCAGAGTAATGAAAAACTGTTTTTT.

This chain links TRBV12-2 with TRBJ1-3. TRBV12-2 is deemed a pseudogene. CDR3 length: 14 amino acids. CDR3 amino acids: CASRRPVERNTIYF. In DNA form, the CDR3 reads TGTGCAAGTCGCCGTCCGGTCGAGCGGAACACCATATATTTT.

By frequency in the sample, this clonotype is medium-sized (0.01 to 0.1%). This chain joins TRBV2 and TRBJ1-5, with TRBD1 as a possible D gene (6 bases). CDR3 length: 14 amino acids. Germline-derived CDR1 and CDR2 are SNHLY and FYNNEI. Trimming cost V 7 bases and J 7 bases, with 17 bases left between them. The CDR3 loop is CASTREGRGQPQHF. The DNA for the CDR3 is TGTGCCAGCACTAGGGAGGGCAGGGGCCAGCCCCAGCATTTT.

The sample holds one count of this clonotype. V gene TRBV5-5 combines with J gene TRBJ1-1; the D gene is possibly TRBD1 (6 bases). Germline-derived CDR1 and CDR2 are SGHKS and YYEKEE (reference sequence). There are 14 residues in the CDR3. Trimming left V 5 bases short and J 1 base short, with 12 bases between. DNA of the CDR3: TGTGCCAGCAGACGGGCACAGGGGAACACTGAAGCTTTCTTT. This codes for CASRRAQGNTEAFF. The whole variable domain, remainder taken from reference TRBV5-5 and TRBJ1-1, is DAGVTQSPTHLIKTRGQQVTLRCSPISGHKSVSWYQQVLGQGPQFIFQYYEKEERGRGNFPDRFSARQFPNYSSELNVNALLLGDSALYLCASRRAQGNTEAFFGQGTRLTVV.

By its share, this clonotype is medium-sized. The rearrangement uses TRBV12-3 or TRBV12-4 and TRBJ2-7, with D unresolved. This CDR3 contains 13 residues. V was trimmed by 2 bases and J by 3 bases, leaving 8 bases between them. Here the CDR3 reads CASSLSSHYEQYF. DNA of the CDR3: TGTGCCAGCAGTTTAAGCAGCCACTACGAGCAGTACTTC.

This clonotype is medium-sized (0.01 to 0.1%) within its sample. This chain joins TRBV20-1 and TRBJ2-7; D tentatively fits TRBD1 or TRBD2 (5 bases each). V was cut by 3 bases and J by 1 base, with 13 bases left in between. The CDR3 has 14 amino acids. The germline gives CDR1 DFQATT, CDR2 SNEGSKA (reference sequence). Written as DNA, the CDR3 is TGCAGTGCTAGGGGAGACGGGGCATCCTACGAGCAGTACTTC. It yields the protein CSARGDGASYEQYF.

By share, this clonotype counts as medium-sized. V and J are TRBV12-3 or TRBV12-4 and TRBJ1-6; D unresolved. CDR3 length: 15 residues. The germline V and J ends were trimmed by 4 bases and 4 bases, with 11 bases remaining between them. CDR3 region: CASSSRAVYNSPLHF. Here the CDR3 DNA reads TGTGCCAGCAGTTCCCGGGCCGTTTATAATTCACCCCTCCACTTT.

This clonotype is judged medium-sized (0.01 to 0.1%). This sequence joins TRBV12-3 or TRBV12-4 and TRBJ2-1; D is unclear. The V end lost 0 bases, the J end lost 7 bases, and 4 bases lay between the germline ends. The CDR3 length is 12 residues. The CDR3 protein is CASSLARNEQFF. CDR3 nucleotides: TGTGCCAGCAGTTTAGCCAGGAATGAGCAGTTCTTC.

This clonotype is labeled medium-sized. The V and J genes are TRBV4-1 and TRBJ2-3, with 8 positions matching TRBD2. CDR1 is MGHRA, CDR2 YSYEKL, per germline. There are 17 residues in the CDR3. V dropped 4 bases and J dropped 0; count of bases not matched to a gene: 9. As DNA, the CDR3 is TGCGCCAGCAGCCCGGGGGGGCCGGGCAGTAGCACAGATACGCAGTATTTT. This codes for CASSPGGPGSSTDTQYF.

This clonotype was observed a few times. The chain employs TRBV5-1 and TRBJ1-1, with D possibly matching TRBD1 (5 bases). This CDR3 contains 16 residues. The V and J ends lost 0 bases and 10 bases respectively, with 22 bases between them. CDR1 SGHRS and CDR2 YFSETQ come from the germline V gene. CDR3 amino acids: CASSLAEEGGEAGAFF. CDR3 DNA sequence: TGCGCCAGCAGCTTGGCCGAGGAGGGAGGGGAGGCCGGAGCTTTCTTT.

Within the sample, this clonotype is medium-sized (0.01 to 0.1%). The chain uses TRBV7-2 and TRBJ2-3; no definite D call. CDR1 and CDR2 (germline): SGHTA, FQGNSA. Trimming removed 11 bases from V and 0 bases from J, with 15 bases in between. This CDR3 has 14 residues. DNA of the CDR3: TGTGCCGAGAGGCCGAACCCTAGCACAGATACGCAGTATTTT. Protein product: CAERPNPSTDTQYF. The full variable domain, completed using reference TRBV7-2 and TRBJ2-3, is GAGVSQSPSNKVTEKGKDVELRCDPISGHTALYWYRQSLGQGLEFLIYFQGNSAPDKSGLPSDRFSAERTGGSVSTLTIQRTQQEDSAVYLCAERPNPSTDTQYFGPGTRLTVL.

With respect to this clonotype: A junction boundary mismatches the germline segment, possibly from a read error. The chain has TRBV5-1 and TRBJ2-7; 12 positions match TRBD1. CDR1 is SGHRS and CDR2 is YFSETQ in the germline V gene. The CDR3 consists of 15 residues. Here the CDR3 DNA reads TGCGTCAGCAGCTTGGGACAGGGGGCCGAAGGGGAGCAGTACTTC. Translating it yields CVSSLGQGAEGEQYF.

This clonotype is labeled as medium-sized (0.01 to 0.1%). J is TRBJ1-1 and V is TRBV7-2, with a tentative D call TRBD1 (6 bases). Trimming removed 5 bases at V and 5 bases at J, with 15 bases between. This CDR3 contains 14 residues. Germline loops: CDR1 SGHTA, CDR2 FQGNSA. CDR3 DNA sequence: TGTGCCAGCAGCCAGGGGACGGAAGGAACTGAAGCTTTCTTT. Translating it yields CASSQGTEGTEAFF. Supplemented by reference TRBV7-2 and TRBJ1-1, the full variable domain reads GAGVSQSPSNKVTEKGKDVELRCDPISGHTALYWYRQSLGQGLEFLIYFQGNSAPDKSGLPSDRFSAERTGGSVSTLTIQRTQQEDSAVYLCASSQGTEGTEAFFGQGTRLTVV.

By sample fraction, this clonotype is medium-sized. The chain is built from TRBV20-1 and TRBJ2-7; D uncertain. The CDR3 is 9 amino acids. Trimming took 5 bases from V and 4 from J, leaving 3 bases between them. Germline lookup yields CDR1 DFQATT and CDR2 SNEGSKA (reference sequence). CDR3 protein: CSAGYEQYF. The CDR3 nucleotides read TGCAGTGCTGGGTACGAGCAGTACTTC.

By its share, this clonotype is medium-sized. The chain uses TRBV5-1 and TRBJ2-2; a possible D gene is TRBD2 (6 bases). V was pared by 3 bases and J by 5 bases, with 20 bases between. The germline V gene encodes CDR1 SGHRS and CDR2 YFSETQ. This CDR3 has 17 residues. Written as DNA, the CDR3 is TGCGCCAGCAGCTACGCGGGGAGTCCGGTATCGACCGGGGAGCTGTTTTTT. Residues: CASSYAGSPVSTGELFF.

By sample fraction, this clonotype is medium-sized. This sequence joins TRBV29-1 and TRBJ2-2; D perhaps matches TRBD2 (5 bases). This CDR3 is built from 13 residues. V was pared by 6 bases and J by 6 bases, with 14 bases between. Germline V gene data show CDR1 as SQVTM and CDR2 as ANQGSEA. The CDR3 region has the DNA TGCAGCGTAGCGGCCAGAGTAGCCGGGGAGCTGTTTTTT. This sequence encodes CSVAARVAGELFF.

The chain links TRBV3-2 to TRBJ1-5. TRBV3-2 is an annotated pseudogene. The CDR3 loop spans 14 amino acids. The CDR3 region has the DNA TGTGCCAGCAGCCAAGATGCACAAGTCCAGCCCCAGCATTTT. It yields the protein CASSQDAQVQPQHF.

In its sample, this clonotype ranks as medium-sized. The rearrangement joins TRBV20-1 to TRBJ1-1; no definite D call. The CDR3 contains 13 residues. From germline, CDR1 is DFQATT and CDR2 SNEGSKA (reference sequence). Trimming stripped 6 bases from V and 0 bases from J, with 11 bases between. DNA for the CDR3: TGCAGTGCGTGGCCACAGATGAACACTGAAGCTTTCTTT. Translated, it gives CSAWPQMNTEAFF.

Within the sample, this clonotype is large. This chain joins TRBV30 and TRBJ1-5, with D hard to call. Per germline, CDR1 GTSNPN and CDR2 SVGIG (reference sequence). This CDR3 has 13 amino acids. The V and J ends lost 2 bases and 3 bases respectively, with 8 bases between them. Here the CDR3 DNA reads TGTGCCTGGAGTACACAGAACAATCAGCCCCAGCATTTT. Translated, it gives CAWSTQNNQPQHF. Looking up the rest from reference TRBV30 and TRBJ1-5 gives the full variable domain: SQTIHQWPATLVQPVGSPLSLECTVEGTSNPNLYWYRQAAGRGLQLLFYSVGIGQISSEVPQNLSASRPQDRQFILSSKKLLLSDSGFYLCAWSTQNNQPQHFGDGTRLSIL.

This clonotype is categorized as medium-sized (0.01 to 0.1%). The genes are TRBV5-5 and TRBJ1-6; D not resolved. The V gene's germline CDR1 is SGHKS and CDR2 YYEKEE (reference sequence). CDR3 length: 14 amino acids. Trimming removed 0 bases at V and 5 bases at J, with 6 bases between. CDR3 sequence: CASSLADHNSPLHF. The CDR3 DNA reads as TGTGCCAGCAGCTTGGCGGACCATAATTCACCCCTCCACTTT.